A selection of T cell receptor beta chains follows, all from one sample in a study of OX40 agonist ivuxolimab in advanced cancers. Assay used: immunoSEQ multiplex PCR; TCRdb lists only in-frame clones, some missing. The data hold roughly 60,000 clones, with about 89% observed a single time. Sequencing was performed on CD4+ or CD8+ T cells sorted from blood, taken in a trial of the OX40 agonist ivuxolimab. These receptors all stem from an adult with an advanced solid tumor such as melanoma, head and neck, liver or kidney cancer. Both conserved end residues are part of each CDR3. The order of the fields is CDR3 length, D gene, V gene, J gene, clone size, CDR3 DNA, CDR3 protein. The D gene is left open where the match is weak. Size values are once, few and many counts, or a class for expanded clones, and some rows have none.

14	.	TRBV28	TRBJ2-3	.	TGTGCCAGCAGACAACAGGGTTCCGCCTATACGCAGTATTTT	CASRQQGSAYTQYF
17	.	TRBV19	TRBJ1-2	.	TGTGCCAGTAGTATCAGGGCCGGGGGGGCGCTGAACTATGGCTACACCTTC	CASSIRAGGALNYGYTF
15	.	TRBV19	TRBJ2-3	.	TGTGCCAGTAGTATGGCTGGGGCCCCCACAGATACGCAGTATTTT	CASSMAGAPTDTQYF
13	.	TRBV2	TRBJ1-1	.	TGTGCCAGCAGTTCCCCCGTGGGCACTGAAGCTTTCTTT	CASSSPVGTEAFF
14	TRBD1	TRBV27	TRBJ1-1	.	TGTGCCAGCAGTTACACAGGGGGAAACACTGAAGCTTTCTTT	CASSYTGGNTEAFF
15	TRBD1	TRBV7-8	TRBJ2-1	.	TGTGCCAGCAGCTGGGGACAGGGAGGTCAGAATGAGCAGTTCTTC	CASSWGQGGQNEQFF
14	.	TRBV6-1	TRBJ2-7	.	TGTGCCAGCAGTGAAGGTTCCGGCCCCTACGAGCAGTACTTC	CASSEGSGPYEQYF
13	.	TRBV10-3	TRBJ2-4	few	TGTGCCATACTACTAGAAGCCAAAAACATTCAGTACTTC	CAILLEAKNIQYF
14	TRBD1	TRBV6-1	TRBJ2-7	few	TGTGCCACCGCACGGGGACAGGGGATTGACGAGCAGTACTTC	CATARGQGIDEQYF
15	.	TRBV9	TRBJ1-6	once	TGTGCCAGCAGCGTAGCAGGGGCGCGAGATTCACCCCTCCACTTT	CASSVAGARDSPLHF
12	.	TRBV30	TRBJ1-2	few	TGTGCCTGCTTGGGGGGCGGCAATGGCTACACCTTC	CACLGGGNGYTF
15	.	TRBV27	TRBJ2-3	.	TGTGCCAGCAGCCATCCGGGACTGCTCGTGGATACGCAGTATTTT	CASSHPGLLVDTQYF
15	TRBD1	TRBV11-2	TRBJ2-1	medium-sized	TGTGCCAGCAGCCCCCGGACAGGGGGCGTAAATGAGCAGTTCTTC	CASSPRTGGVNEQFF
15	.	TRBV7-9	TRBJ2-2	.	TGTGCCAGCAGCTTAGACCAGGGGATCACCGGGGAGCTGTTTTTT	CASSLDQGITGELFF
13	.	TRBV28	TRBJ1-1	.	TGTGCCAGCAGTATTAACGGGTTTAGGGAGGCTTTCTTT	CASSINGFREAFF
16	TRBD1	TRBV19	TRBJ1-5	.	TGTGCCAGTAGTCTCCAGGGGGCGGAGAGCAATCAGCCCCAGCATTTT	CASSLQGAESNQPQHF
16	TRBD1	TRBV2	TRBJ1-2	.	TGTGCCAGCAGTCTCCCTGGACAGGCCTTAACCTATGGCTACACCTTC	CASSLPGQALTYGYTF
14	.	TRBV6-1	TRBJ1-5	.	TGTGCCAGCCAACGATGGACACTCAATCAGCCCCAGCATTTT	CASQRWTLNQPQHF
14	TRBD1	TRBV11-2	TRBJ2-1	.	TGTGCCAGCAGCCTCCGTCTACAGGGGAATGAGCAGTTCTTC	CASSLRLQGNEQFF
15	TRBD1	TRBV27	TRBJ1-5	once	TGTGCCAGCAGTCCACAGGGGGATGCCAATCAGCCCCAGCATTTT	CASSPQGDANQPQHF
16	.	TRBV6-6	TRBJ1-5	.	TGTGCCAGCAGTTACCCTTCGGACGGAGAGAGGCCTTCTCAGCATTTT	CASSYPSDGERPSQHF
12	.	TRBV29-1	TRBJ2-7	.	TGCAGCGTTAAGGTCCCGTCCTACGAGCAGTACTTC	CSVKVPSYEQYF
18	TRBD1	TRBV12-5	TRBJ1-3	.	TGTGCTAGTGGTTTGGGGACAGGGGGCGCGATTTATGGAAACACCATATATTTT	CASGLGTGGAIYGNTIYF
14	.	TRBV6-6	TRBJ1-1	.	TGTGCCAGCACCGGAGGAGGAGGGGGTCGGGAAGCTTTCTTT	CASTGGGGGREAFF
15	TRBD2	TRBV5-4	TRBJ2-1	.	TGTGCCAGCAGCCCGGGCGGGGGGCTTTTAGATGAGCAGTTCTTC	CASSPGGGLLDEQFF
16	.	TRBV7-2	TRBJ2-2	.	TGTGCCAGCAGCTCTCGGACAGCCAAAGCCACCGGGGAGCTGTTTTTT	CASSSRTAKATGELFF
17	TRBD1	TRBV18	TRBJ2-2	.	TGTGCCAGCTCACCACCGAACAGGGGGGTTAGCACCGGGGAGCTGTTTTTT	CASSPPNRGVSTGELFF
17	TRBD1	TRBV5-4	TRBJ1-1	.	TGTGCCAGCAGCCCGGGACAGGGGGCGGGGGGGAACACTGAAGCTTTCTTT	CASSPGQGAGGNTEAFF
15	TRBD1	TRBV11-2	TRBJ2-4	.	TGTGCCAGCAGCTTAATGGGGACAGGGGACTCCATTCAGTACTTC	CASSLMGTGDSIQYF
14	.	TRBV21-1	TRBJ2-3	.	TGTGCCAGCAGGGAAAACGACAAGCCAGATACGCAGTATTTT	CASRENDKPDTQYF
15	TRBD1	TRBV23-1	TRBJ2-3	.	TGCGCCAGCAGTCAAATCCGAACAGGGGAAGATACGCAGTATTTT	CASSQIRTGEDTQYF
13	.	TRBV2	TRBJ1-4	.	TGTGCCACCTTAAGGGGTGGTAATGAAAAACTGTTTTTT	CATLRGGNEKLFF
13	.	TRBV18	TRBJ2-1	.	TGTGCCAGCTCACGCGGGACAGACAATGAGCAGTTCTTC	CASSRGTDNEQFF
18	.	TRBV19	TRBJ2-1	.	TGTGCCAGTAGTACCTTACAGGGAGACGGGAGCTCCTACAATGAGCAGTTCTTC	CASSTLQGDGSSYNEQFF
15	TRBD1	TRBV27	TRBJ2-2	.	TGTGCCAGCAGACAGGGACAGGTTGGCACCGGGGAGCTGTTTTTT	CASRQGQVGTGELFF
17	.	TRBV9	TRBJ1-1	.	TGTGCCAGCAGCGTAGCTTACCTTTCCCCTATGAACACTGAAGCTTTCTTT	CASSVAYLSPMNTEAFF
14	.	TRBV10-3	TRBJ2-7	.	TGTGCCATCAGTGAGTCCAACTCTTACTACGAGCAGTACTTC	CAISESNSYYEQYF
12	.	TRBV4-1	TRBJ1-2	.	TGCGCCAGCAGGGGCAGAGACTATGGCTACACCTTC	CASRGRDYGYTF
10	.	TRBV30	TRBJ1-5	few	TGTGCCTGCGGGGTTCAGCCCCAGCATTTT	CACGVQPQHF
13	TRBD2	TRBV29-1	TRBJ2-7	.	TGCAGCGCCACGACTAGCGGGAGCTACGAGCAGTACTTC	CSATTSGSYEQYF
14	.	TRBV6-5	TRBJ2-3	.	TGTGCCAGCAGTTACTCGGAGGCCCCAGATACGCAGTATTTT	CASSYSEAPDTQYF
13	.	TRBV28	TRBJ2-3	.	TGTGCCAGCAGTTTATCGGCCACAGATACGCAGTATTTT	CASSLSATDTQYF
15	TRBD1	TRBV19	TRBJ1-5	.	TGTGCCAGTAGCTCCGGGACAGGGAGCAATCAGCCCCAGCATTTT	CASSSGTGSNQPQHF
18	TRBD2	TRBV10-3	TRBJ2-3	.	TGTGCCATCAGTGAAAACACGGGACTAGCGGGAGTTCTAGATACGCAGTATTTT	CAISENTGLAGVLDTQYF
14	.	TRBV7-6	TRBJ1-1	.	TGTGCCAGCAGCTTTTTAGGGGATAACACTGAAGCTTTCTTT	CASSFLGDNTEAFF
12	.	TRBV29-1	TRBJ2-3	.	TGCAGCGTTCAAGGGTCGTCAGATACGCAGTATTTT	CSVQGSSDTQYF
14	.	TRBV5-1	TRBJ2-1	.	TGCGCCAGCAGCTTGTTGCCGGGGTACAATGAGCAGTTCTTC	CASSLLPGYNEQFF
14	.	TRBV23-1	TRBJ1-1	once	TGCGCCAGCACCCCAAACGAAAGGGAAGGTGGGGCTTTCTTT	CASTPNEREGGAFF
12	.	TRBV4-2	TRBJ2-3	.	TGTGCCAGCAGCTTGGACACAGATACGCAGTATTTT	CASSLDTDTQYF
15	.	TRBV19	TRBJ2-6	.	TGTGCCAGTAGTATTGGAGTCGCTGGGGCCAACGTCCTGACTTTC	CASSIGVAGANVLTF
12	.	TRBV30	TRBJ1-6	few	TGTGCCTGGGAAGATGGGGGTTCACCCCTCCACTTT	CAWEDGGSPLHF
14	.	TRBV6-1	TRBJ1-1	.	TGTGCCAGCAGAAAAATCGGGATGAACACTGAAGCTTTCTTT	CASRKIGMNTEAFF
13	.	TRBV6-1	TRBJ1-1	.	TGTGCCAGCATCGGGGGAGAATGGACTGAAGCTTTCTTT	CASIGGEWTEAFF
13	TRBD1	TRBV28	TRBJ1-4	.	TGTGCCAGCAGTTTTACAGGGGGAGAAAAACTGTTTTTT	CASSFTGGEKLFF
16	.	TRBV29-1	TRBJ2-1	.	TGCAGCGTTGAAGGAAATGTAGATCAATCCTACAATGAGCAGTTCTTC	CSVEGNVDQSYNEQFF
13	.	TRBV30	TRBJ2-5	.	TGTGCCTTCCTAGCAGGAGCCGGGGAGACCCAGTACTTC	CAFLAGAGETQYF